The TCR beta chain described here comes from a study of cytomegalovirus exposure and HLA in healthy donors. Study background: The 120 or so validation repertoires matched the roughly 700 first-cohort repertoires in platform, a later analysis reported. Whole-study findings and limits: A few of the chains that were CMV-associated were confirmed in vitro to be specific for CMV antigens. The investigators catalogued 150 to 200 TCR beta chains as cytomegalovirus-associated.

The donors were part of the approximately 120-subject validation cohort, which stood apart from the approximately 630-subject first cohort. Sequencing used immunoSEQ multiplex PCR; TCRdb keeps in-frame clones, though not all of them. The table has more than 110,000 clones, 70% to 90% seen once; the top ten hold more than 1.4%. A remark on this clone: Its antigen remains unidentified.

The CDR3 spans 16 residues. Germline assignment: CDR1 SGHTA and CDR2 FQGNSA. This receptor was identified in a woman in her twenties or thirties in good health and CMV-seronegative. The chain combines TRBV7-2 with TRBJ2-6, with D uncertain. Sequences were obtained from PBMCs. In DNA form, the CDR3 reads TGTGCGTCATACCGCAGGTTGGGTATTGGGGCCAACGTCCTGACTTTC. It translates to CASYRRLGIGANVLTF.